The T cell receptor beta chain under discussion was sequenced for a study of shared clonotypes between healthy human individuals. The study, taken as a whole, reports: Relative to memory subsets, naive subsets generally showed larger estimated richness. Four donors held around 5% of naive CD4 clonotypes in common.

Notes on this clone: As yet, its antigen is unknown.

The J segment lost 2 bases and the V segment lost 4 bases, leaving 4 bases of the junction unmatched. This CDR3 comprises 14 residues. CDR1 and CDR2 (germline): MNHNS, SASEGT. Replicate PCRs from sorted subsets contained about 0.2 ug DNA, which is some 32,000 T cell genomes. Clones were sequenced by immunoSEQ multiplex PCR, and TCRdb holds only the in-frame ones, with some missing. The table has about 2 million clones, approximately 94% seen once. Cells designated naive CD8 were CD45RO-negative and were positively selected for CCR7, with terminally differentiated effector memory CD45RA+ cells excluded.

This chain connects TRBV6-1 to TRBJ2-7, with 8 bases aligning to TRBD2. This clonotype was obtained from a man aged 18 to 29 in good health. The material sequenced was naive CD8+ T cells sorted from blood. DNA for the CDR3: TGTGCCAGCAGTGCCCCGGGGGGGACCTACGAGCAGTACTTC. Encoded protein: CASSAPGGTYEQYF.